The clone carrying this TCR beta chain was counted once. Its matching antigen is unknown. The data originate from a study of OX40 agonist ivuxolimab in advanced cancers. About the research overall: Prior therapy, whether anti-PD-1, anti-PD-L1 or anti-CTLA-4, was allowed, and roughly 40% had some. Partial responses were recorded for three patients, including one with hepatocellular carcinoma and two with cutaneous melanoma.

Study-wide results and caveats: Average numbers of expanded clones were greater in CD8+ T cells than in CD4+.

Generated by immunoSEQ multiplex PCR, the TCRdb table keeps only in-frame clones and is missing some. The top ten hold roughly 8.7% of the sample, which has approximately 90,000 clones, more than 80% seen once. The sample consisted of CD4+ or CD8+ T cells sorted from blood, taken in a trial of the OX40 agonist ivuxolimab. The source of this sequence is an adult with an advanced solid tumor such as melanoma, head and neck, liver or kidney cancer.

The CDR3, as DNA: TGCAGTGCTGATAAACGCGACGAGCAGTACTTC. As protein: CSADKRDEQYF. The chain is built from TRBV20-1 and TRBJ2-7; no definite D call. The CDR3 is 11 residues long. The germline V gene has CDR1 DFQATT and CDR2 SNEGSKA (reference sequence). The V end was cut by 5 bases, the J end by 5 bases, with 10 bases between.